This TCR beta chain was sequenced in a study of blood T cell repertoires in COVID-19. Here immunoSEQ multiplex PCR was the method, and the copy in TCRdb shows in-frame clones only, minus some. The sample comprises some 120,000 clones, roughly 74% of which are singletons, and 5.5% rests with the top ten. Germline lookup yields CDR1 SGHTA and CDR2 FQGTGA. Trimming stripped 6 bases from V and 3 bases from J, with 11 bases between. This CDR3 has 13 amino acids. The sample consisted of peripheral blood. This chain links TRBV7-3 with TRBJ1-1, with D unresolved. This TCR came from a man in his 60s with acute or convalescent COVID-19. CDR3 DNA: TGTGCCAGCAGGCGCGACAAGCACACTGAAGCTTTCTTT. Its translation is CASRRDKHTEAFF.